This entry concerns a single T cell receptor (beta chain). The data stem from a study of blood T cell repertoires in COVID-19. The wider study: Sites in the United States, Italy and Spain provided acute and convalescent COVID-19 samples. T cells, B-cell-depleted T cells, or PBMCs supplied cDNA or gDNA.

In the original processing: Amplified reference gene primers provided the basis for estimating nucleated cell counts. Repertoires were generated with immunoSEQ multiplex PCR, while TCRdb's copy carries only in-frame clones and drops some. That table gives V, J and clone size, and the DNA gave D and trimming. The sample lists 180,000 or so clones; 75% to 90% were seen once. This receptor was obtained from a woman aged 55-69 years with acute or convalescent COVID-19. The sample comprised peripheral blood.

The CDR3 spells CASRYRQAKNTEAFF. The DNA of the CDR3 is TGTGCCAGCAGGTATAGACAGGCCAAGAACACTGAAGCTTTCTTT. The chain links TRBV28 to TRBJ1-1; the D gene is possibly TRBD1 (6 bases). Deletions cut 6 bases from V and 1 base from J, with 15 bases between. This CDR3 is built from 15 residues. Germline V gene data show CDR1 as MDHEN and CDR2 as SYDVKM.